This T cell receptor (beta chain) was sequenced during a study of T cells in Graves' hyperthyroidism and ophthalmopathy. Study-wide results and limits: A median about 7 months before onset, the model predicted ophthalmopathy.

No ophthalmopathy progression within 18 months constituted stable Graves' hyperthyroidism. The study based diagnoses on clinical symptoms, serum thyroxine and TRAb, thyroid ultrasound and orbital computed tomography. As regards this clonotype: The antigen is not known.

The CDR3 covers 13 residues. Germline V gene lookup returns CDR1 MGHRA and CDR2 YSYEKL. V was trimmed by 1 base and J by 6 bases, leaving 7 bases between them. RNA transcripts were the template for amplifying TCR beta CDR3 regions. A set of HTBI primers served as the primers for a first-round RT-PCR of the TCR CDR3. TCRdb re-derived calls from the multiplex PCR reads in MiXCR, one entry per CDR3 protein. The sample has over 700,000 distinct CDR3 sequences, 38% seen once. This receptor was taken from a man aged 18-30 years with Graves' hyperthyroidism. The chain recombines TRBV4-1 with TRBJ1-5; D gene unclear. The sample was blood. The CDR3, as DNA: TGCGCCAGCAGCCAAGCTGGGATTCAGCCCCAGCATTTT. Protein product: CASSQAGIQPQHF.